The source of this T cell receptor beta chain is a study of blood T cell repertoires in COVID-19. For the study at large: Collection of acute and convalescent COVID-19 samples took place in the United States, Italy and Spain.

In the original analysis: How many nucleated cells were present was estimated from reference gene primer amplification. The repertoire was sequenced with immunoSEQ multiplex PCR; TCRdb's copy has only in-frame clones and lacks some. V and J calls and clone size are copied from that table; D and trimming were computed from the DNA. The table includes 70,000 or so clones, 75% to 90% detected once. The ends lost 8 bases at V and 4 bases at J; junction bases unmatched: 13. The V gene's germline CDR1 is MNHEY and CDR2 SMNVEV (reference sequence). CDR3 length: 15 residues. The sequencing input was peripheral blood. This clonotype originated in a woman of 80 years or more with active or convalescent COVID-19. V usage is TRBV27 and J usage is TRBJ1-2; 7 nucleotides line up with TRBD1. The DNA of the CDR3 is TGTGCCAGCGCCTTTGATCGAGGGGGCTTCTATGGCTACACCTTC. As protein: CASAFDRGGFYGYTF.